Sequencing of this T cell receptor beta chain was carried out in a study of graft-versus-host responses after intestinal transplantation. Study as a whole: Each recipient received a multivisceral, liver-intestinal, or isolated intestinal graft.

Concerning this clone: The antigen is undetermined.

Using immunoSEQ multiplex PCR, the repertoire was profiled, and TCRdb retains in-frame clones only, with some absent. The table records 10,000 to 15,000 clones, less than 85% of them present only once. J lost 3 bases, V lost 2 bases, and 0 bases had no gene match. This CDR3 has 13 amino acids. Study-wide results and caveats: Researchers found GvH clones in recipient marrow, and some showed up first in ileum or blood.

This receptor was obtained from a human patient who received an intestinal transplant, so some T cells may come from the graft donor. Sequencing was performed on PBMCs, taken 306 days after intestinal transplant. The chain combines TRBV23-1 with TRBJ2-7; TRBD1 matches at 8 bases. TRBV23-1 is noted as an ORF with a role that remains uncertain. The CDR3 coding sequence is TGCGCCAGCAGTCAAACAGGGGGCTACGAGCAGTACTTC. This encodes CASSQTGGYEQYF.